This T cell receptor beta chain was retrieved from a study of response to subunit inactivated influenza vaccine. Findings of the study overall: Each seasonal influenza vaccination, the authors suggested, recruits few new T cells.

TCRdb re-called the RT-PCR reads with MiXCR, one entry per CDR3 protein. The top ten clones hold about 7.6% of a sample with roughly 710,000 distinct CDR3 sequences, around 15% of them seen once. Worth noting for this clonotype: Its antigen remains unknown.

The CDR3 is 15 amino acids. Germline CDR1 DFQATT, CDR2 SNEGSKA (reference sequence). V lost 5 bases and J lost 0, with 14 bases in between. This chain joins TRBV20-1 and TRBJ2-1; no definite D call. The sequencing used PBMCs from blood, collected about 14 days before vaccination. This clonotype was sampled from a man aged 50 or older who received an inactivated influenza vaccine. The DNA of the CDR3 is TGCAGTGCTGCCCAGGCCAGTAGCTCCTACAATGAGCAGTTCTTC. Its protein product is CSAAQASSSYNEQFF.